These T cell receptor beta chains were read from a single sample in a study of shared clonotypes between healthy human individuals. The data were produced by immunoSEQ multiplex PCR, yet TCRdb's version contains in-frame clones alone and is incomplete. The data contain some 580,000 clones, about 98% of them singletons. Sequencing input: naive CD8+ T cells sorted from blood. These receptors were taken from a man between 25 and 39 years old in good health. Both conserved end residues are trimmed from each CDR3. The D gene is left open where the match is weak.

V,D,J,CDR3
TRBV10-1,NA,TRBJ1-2,ASRGSGYT
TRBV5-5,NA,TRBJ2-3,ASSPTGGGTDTQY
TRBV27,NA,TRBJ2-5,ASSTSGTPIGAQY
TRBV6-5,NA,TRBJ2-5,ASSYSVVETQY
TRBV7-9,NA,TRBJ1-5,ASSRLRAGGNQPQH
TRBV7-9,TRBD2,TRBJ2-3,ASSFSGEDTQY
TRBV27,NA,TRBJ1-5,ASSGGMQPRNQPQH
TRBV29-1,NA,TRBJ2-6,SVRDLFSGANVLT
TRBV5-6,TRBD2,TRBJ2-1,ASSLGSGVSYNEQF
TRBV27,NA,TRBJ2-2,ASTETSNTGELF
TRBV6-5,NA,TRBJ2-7,ASAHRAHYEQY
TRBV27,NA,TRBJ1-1,ASSLNTQILNTEAF
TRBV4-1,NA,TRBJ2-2,ASRMGVNTGELF
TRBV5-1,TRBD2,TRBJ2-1,ASRLGAGDEQF
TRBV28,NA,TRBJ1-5,ASSLRVLPGNQPQH
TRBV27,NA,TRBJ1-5,ASRASGQWQPQPQH
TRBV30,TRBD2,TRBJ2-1,AAGAYNEQF
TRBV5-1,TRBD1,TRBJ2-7,ASSSGTGSYEQY
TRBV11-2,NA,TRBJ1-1,ASSLFWGMNTEAF
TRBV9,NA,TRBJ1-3,ASSVGRFPAGNTIY
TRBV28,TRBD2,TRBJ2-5,ASTIGLAGGATLQETQY
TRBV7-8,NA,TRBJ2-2,ASSPRQENTGELF
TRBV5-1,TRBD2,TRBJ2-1,ASRKGLAGVRDEQF
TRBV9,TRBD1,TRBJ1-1,ASSVGRGQGALNTEAF
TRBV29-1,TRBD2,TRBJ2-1,SVVYSAIGGDEQF
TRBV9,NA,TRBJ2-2,ASSATTGELF
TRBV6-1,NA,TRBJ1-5,ASSEDRSNQPQH
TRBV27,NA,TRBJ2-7,ASSSVSAEQY
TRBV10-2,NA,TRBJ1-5,ATSQKSNQPQH
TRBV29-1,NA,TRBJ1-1,SVEGLTGRGIHTEAF
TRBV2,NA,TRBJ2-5,ASSVLGQETQY
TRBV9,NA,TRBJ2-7,ASASWGEQY
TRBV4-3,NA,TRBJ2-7,ASSQDIGDLDEQY
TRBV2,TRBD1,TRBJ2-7,ASRYGTGRSEQY
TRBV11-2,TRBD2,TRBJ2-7,ASSSTAGGYEQY
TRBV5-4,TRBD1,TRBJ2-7,ASSEGQAYEQY
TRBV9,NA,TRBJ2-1,ASSGLLAEQF
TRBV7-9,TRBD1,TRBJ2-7,ASSSDRGLDEQY
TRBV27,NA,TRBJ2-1,ASSLTGDLNEQF
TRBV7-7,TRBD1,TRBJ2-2,ASSLDGQGAGGELF
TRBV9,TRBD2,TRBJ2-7,ASSVGTSDSYEQY
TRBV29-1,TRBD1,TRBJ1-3,SVVADRGNTIY
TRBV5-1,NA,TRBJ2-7,ASSLGTALYEQY
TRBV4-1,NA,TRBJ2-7,ASSQAASYEQY
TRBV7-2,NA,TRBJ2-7,ASSLFTQATYEQY
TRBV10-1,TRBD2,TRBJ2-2,ASRGLAGGPNTGELF
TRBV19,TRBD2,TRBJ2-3,ASRPGLAATDTQY
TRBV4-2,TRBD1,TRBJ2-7,ASSQANRDRGGEQY
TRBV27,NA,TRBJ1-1,ASSPGTGGTEAF